This TCR beta chain derives from a study of shared clonotypes between healthy human individuals (TCRdb year 2020). With respect to the entire study: A couple of women and a few men aged 18 to 49 years were included in the cohort. For each donor, three plates each were used for CD4 naive and CD4 memory, two plates were used for CD8 naive, and one plate was used for CD8 memory. The study deeply sequenced blood TCR repertoires of about five healthy adults to estimate repertoire size and the extent of clonotype sharing between individuals. Different laboratories and diverse techniques were used to prepare libraries and sequence TCR repertoires, to increase sequencing depth and limit assay-specific biases. Each donor's leukapheresis produced roughly between roughly 0.85 and 10 billion PBMCs. What the work shows at the level of the full study, not this receptor alone: Pairwise subsampling indicated that sequencing depth was expected to affect the degree of clonotype sharing among donors. Because the study included a small number of donors, the genetic and exposure-history diversity represented was limited. Approximately 5% of naive CD4, 3.5% of naive CD8, approximately 2.2% of memory CD4, and approximately 0.39% of memory CD8 clonotypes were shared across a few donors. Clonotypes shared by all four sorted-subset donors showed higher generation probabilities than non-shared clonotypes. Sampling was limited to blood, and TCR repertoires in tissue likely differ from TCR repertoires in blood. Naive subsets generally had larger estimated clonotype richness than memory subsets. Even with the large sequencing depth, rarefaction of the sorted-subset datasets indicated that sequencing was incomplete.

The germline V gene encodes CDR1 SGHKS and CDR2 YYEKEE (reference sequence). Taken from cysteine to phenylalanine, the CDR3 has 15 residues. Here the CDR3 DNA is all that survives: 45 bases in frame from base 1. From V the trimming removes 2 bases and from J it removes 2 bases, while the gene matches leave 2 bases of the junction unaccounted for. In the case of this clone: What antigen it recognizes has not been identified. No qualities accompany the bases; no much larger clone lies one base away.

The donors were healthy, HIV-negative adults who had no recently reported acute infections or vaccinations. Every donor was a Caucasian adult living in Nashville, Tennessee, USA. CD4+ T cells were enriched by magnetic negative selection, after which naive cells were positively selected on CD45RA and the negative fraction was taken as the memory subset. Blood was obtained by leukapheresis, after which PBMCs were separated by Ficoll-Histopaque density gradient centrifugation and cryopreserved in liquid nitrogen vapor phase. Analytical flow cytometry was used to check the purity and quantity of each magnetically sorted T cell population. From each sorted fraction, genomic DNA was isolated and quantified by UV absorbance on a Nanodrop 2000c. Using the deep immunoSEQ assay, multiplex PCR amplified TCR CDR3 regions from genomic DNA. Genomic DNA extracted from each cell subset was distributed evenly over all wells of several immunoSEQ 96-well plates, and each plate served as one replicate. For sorted subsets, around 200 ng genomic DNA, equal to approximately 30,000 T cell genomes, was loaded into each replicate PCR. Purified libraries were quantified with a Qubit 3.0 fluorometer, sized on a Bioanalyzer 2100, and re-quantified with the KAPA Library Quantification kit. Every immunoSEQ 96-well plate was sequenced on a separate single-read 150-cycle Illumina NextSeq 550 flow cell. On the study's bioinformatics: Because only junctional sequences without quality scores were contained in the immunoSEQ output, filtering matching that applied to full-length reads could not be performed. Sequences were annotated with PyIR, a Python wrapper for IgBLAST v1.9, and V/J genes and CDR3 were assigned using IMGT germline references. Reads were filtered out if the reads had weak V/J assignments (E-value above 1e-6), no CDR3, stop codons, out-of-frame junctions, or ambiguous translated residues. V3J clonotypes were defined by identical inferred V gene, J gene, and CDR3 amino acid sequence. Percentage overlap between repertoires was calculated by dividing the number of shared unique clonotypes by the size of the smaller repertoire. Three approaches were used to assess repertoire richness: RTK rarefaction, the Chao1 estimator, and Recon v2.1 estimates of unobserved clonotypes. Generation probabilities were computed with OLGA for all TCRbeta clonotypes obtained by the gDNA method from several donors. The source is immuneACCESS, and TCRdb retained only in-frame sequences with V and J called. Part of the clones is not carried over; for the studies checked, unresolved V genes explain less than half of this, and the remainder is unexplained. D and trimming come from the DNA, and the V and J calls and clone size come from that table. Recorded for this sample are a few hundred thousand clones; under 80% of them occurred a single time. The ten most abundant clones make up over 8.5% of the sample.

The receptor chain draws on TRBV5-5 and TRBJ2-2, with TRBD1 matching 8 junction bases. Specimen: memory CD4+ T cells sorted from blood. The intended sense of this specimen's cell subset or site label: CD45RA-negative fraction. This receptor was taken from a man aged 25 to 45 in good health. CDR3 loop: CASSLGTGNTGELFF. The sequenced DNA: TGTGCCAGCAGCTTAGGGACAGGCAACACCGGGGAGCTGTTTTTT. Full variable domain (CDR3 extended with the reference TRBV5-5 and TRBJ2-2 proteins): DAGVTQSPTHLIKTRGQQVTLRCSPISGHKSVSWYQQVLGQGPQFIFQYYEKEERGRGNFPDRFSARQFPNYSSELNVNALLLGDSALYLCASSLGTGNTGELFFGEGSRLTVL.